This TCR beta chain was documented in a study of blood T cells in healthy people across ages. The CDR3 has 12 residues. The V end lost 6 bases, the J end lost 2 bases, and 7 bases lay between the germline ends. Germline V CDR1 and CDR2: MDHEN, SYDVKM. PCR was performed a second time for 7 to 11 cycles using a sample-barcoded 5' primer and a J-beta primer mix. With 12 random nucleotides, a template-switch adaptor tagged each individual cDNA molecule. TCRdb re-called the 5' RACE reads through MiXCR, storing one row per CDR3 protein. The data hold fewer than 800,000 distinct CDR3 sequences, with roughly 49% observed a single time. Samples each yielded at least 5.5 micrograms of total RNA.

The V call is TRBV28, the J call TRBJ1-2; D is ambiguous. The specimen sequenced was blood. This receptor was obtained from a woman aged 55-70 years in good health. The CDR3, as DNA: TGTGCCAGCAGCGTAGCCAACTATGGCTACACCTTC. It is translated as CASSVANYGYTF.